A single sample is the source of the 16 T cell receptor beta chains below, sequenced in a study of OX40 agonist ivuxolimab in advanced cancers. Libraries were prepared by immunoSEQ multiplex PCR; TCRdb keeps only in-frame clonotypes and omits some of them. The table shows roughly 48,000 clones, with around nine tenths occurring only once. The sequencing here drew on CD4+ or CD8+ T cells sorted from blood, taken in a trial of the OX40 agonist ivuxolimab. These receptors were obtained from an adult with an advanced solid tumor such as melanoma, head and neck, liver or kidney cancer.

V gene TRBV27 combines with J gene TRBJ1-2, with D unclear. The germline V and J ends were trimmed by 6 bases and 0 bases, with 14 bases remaining between them. CDR3 length: 15 amino acids. CDR1 and CDR2 from the germline V gene are MNHEY and SMNVEV (reference sequence). The chain's CDR3 is CASSPLAGTNYGYTF. CDR3 nucleotide sequence: TGTGCCAGCAGCCCATTGGCGGGGACTAACTATGGCTACACCTTC.

This chain links TRBV27 with TRBJ2-2; D not certain. In germline, CDR1 is MNHEY, CDR2 SMNVEV (reference sequence). There are 13 residues in the CDR3. V lost 2 bases to trimming and J lost 4 bases, with 5 bases between them. This CDR3 reads CASSLGPTGELFF. The CDR3, as DNA: TGTGCCAGCAGTTTAGGGCCCACCGGGGAGCTGTTTTTT.

The J gene is TRBJ1-2, the V gene TRBV7-9, with 10 bases fitting TRBD1. V lost 5 bases, J lost 4 bases, and 7 bases stayed unmatched. CDR1 is SEHNR, CDR2 FQNEAQ, per germline (reference sequence). The CDR3 is made up of 15 amino acids. Here the CDR3 DNA reads TGTGCCAGCAGCCAGGGGGACAGGGGATTCTATGGCTACACCTTC. It is translated as CASSQGDRGFYGYTF.

The chain couples TRBV6-4 to TRBJ1-4; no definite D call. Trimming cost V 6 bases and J 3 bases, with 11 bases left between them. The V gene's germline CDR1 is MRHNA and CDR2 SNTAGT. The CDR3 totals 14 residues. CDR3 DNA sequence: TGTGCCAGCAGATCATATTCGGCTAATGAAAAACTGTTTTTT. Translating it yields CASRSYSANEKLFF.

The chain has TRBV11-3 and TRBJ2-1; D is perhaps TRBD2 (6 bases). V shed 6 bases and J shed 5 bases, with 14 bases lying between them. The germline CDR1 and CDR2 sequences are SGHNT and YENEEA. CDR3 length equals 14 residues. The CDR3 protein is CASSSAGLNNEQFF. The CDR3 DNA reads as TGTGCCAGCAGTTCCGCGGGGCTGAACAATGAGCAGTTCTTC. Using reference TRBV11-3 and TRBJ2-1 for the parts outside the CDR3, the full variable domain is EAGVVQSPRYKIIEKKQPVAFWCNPISGHNTLYWYLQNLGQGPELLIRYENEEAVDDSQLPKDRFSAERLKGVDSTLKIQPAELGDSAVYLCASSSAGLNNEQFFGPGTRLTVL.

The chain employs TRBV9 and TRBJ2-2; TRBD1 is a possible D gene (6 bases). The CDR3 is 19 amino acids. CDR1 is SGDLS, CDR2 YYNGEE, per germline. Trimming pared 1 base from V and 0 bases from J, leaving 19 bases between. The CDR3 coding sequence is TGTGCCAGCAGCGTATTAGCCCGATTGACAGGCGCGAACACCGGGGAGCTGTTTTTT. Translated: CASSVLARLTGANTGELFF.

The rearrangement links TRBV10-3 to TRBJ1-5, with TRBD1 identical over 7 bases. Germline assignment: CDR1 ENHRY and CDR2 SYGVKD. V was clipped by 5 bases and J by 6 bases; unmatched bases: 7. The CDR3 loop spans 14 amino acids. CDR3 sequence (DNA): TGTGCCATCAGTCCGACACAGGGGAGTCAGCCCCAGCATTTT. Encoded protein: CAISPTQGSQPQHF.

On this clone itself: This may stem from a read error, because a much larger clone lies one nucleotide away. The chain recombines TRBV9 with TRBJ1-1; D gene unclear. In germline, CDR1 is SGDLS, CDR2 YYNGEE. Trimming took 0 bases from V and 0 from J, leaving 3 bases between them. The CDR3 extends over 13 amino acids. CDR3 nucleotide sequence: TGTGCCAGCAGCGTAGAGGTGAACACTGAAGCTTTCTTT. Amino acid sequence: CASSVEVNTEAFF.

The J gene is TRBJ2-2, the V gene TRBV7-9; 11 bases line up with TRBD1. The CDR3 totals 17 residues. The trim removed 5 bases at V and 6 bases at J, leaving 11 bases unmatched. Germline CDR1 SEHNR, CDR2 FQNEAQ (reference sequence). The DNA for the CDR3 is TGTGCCAGCAGCCCCCTCGGGGACAGGGGGTCGGCCGGGGAGCTGTTTTTT. It translates to CASSPLGDRGSAGELFF.

This chain links TRBV6-5 with TRBJ2-2; D gene ambiguous. The CDR3 has 15 amino acids. CDR1 is MNHEY and CDR2 is SVGAGI in the germline V gene. V was clipped by 5 bases and J by 0 bases, with 10 bases between them. CDR3 bases: TGTGCCAGCAGTAATACGGGTTCGAACACCGGGGAGCTGTTTTTT. Translating it yields CASSNTGSNTGELFF.

This clone has just one count. This chain connects TRBV27 to TRBJ2-1; TRBD2 matches at 10 bases. V lost 5 bases and J lost 9; bases outside the gene matches: 4. The CDR3 is 13 amino acids. Germline V gives CDR1 MNHEY, CDR2 SMNVEV (reference sequence). DNA for the CDR3: TGTGCCAGCAGTCCTAGCGGGAGTGCTGAGCAGTTCTTC. As protein: CASSPSGSAEQFF.

The chain links TRBV27 to TRBJ1-5, with 9 bases aligning to TRBD1. This CDR3 has 15 amino acids. Trimming at V came to 3 bases and at J to 7 bases, leaving 7 bases not matched to a gene. Germline V CDR1 and CDR2: MNHEY, SMNVEV (reference sequence). The CDR3 here is CASSFGTGSGQPQHF. The CDR3 DNA reads TGTGCCAGCAGTTTCGGGACAGGGTCGGGGCAGCCCCAGCATTTT.

V gene TRBV6-5 combines with J gene TRBJ1-5; tentatively, D is TRBD1 (5 bases). CDR1 and CDR2 from the germline V gene are MNHEY and SVGAGI. Trimming took 5 bases from V and 0 from J, leaving 8 bases between them. The CDR3 spans 14 residues. CDR3 sequence (DNA): TGTGCCAGCAGTGACAGCTATAGCAATCAGCCCCAGCATTTT. This encodes CASSDSYSNQPQHF.

This chain links TRBV6-5 with TRBJ1-3, with 8 bases matching TRBD1. Per the germline V gene, CDR1 is MNHEY and CDR2 is SVGAGI. The CDR3 has 14 residues. V dropped 6 bases and J dropped 5; count of bases not matched to a gene: 6. CDR3 sequence: CASSSGQGRNTIYF. CDR3 in DNA: TGTGCCAGCAGCTCAGGACAGGGCAGAAACACCATATATTTT.

This clone has a single count. The V and J genes are TRBV11-2 and TRBJ1-2; D unresolved. The germline V and J ends were trimmed by 5 bases and 8 bases, with 30 bases remaining between them. CDR1 and CDR2 from the germline V gene are SGHAT and FQNNGV. The CDR3 is 18 residues long. CDR3 residues: CASSPFRTPLDIEGGYTF. DNA for the CDR3: TGTGCCAGCAGCCCCTTTCGAACTCCCCTGGATATCGAAGGGGGCTACACCTTC. The whole variable domain, remainder taken from reference TRBV11-2 and TRBJ1-2, is EAGVAQSPRYKIIEKRQSVAFWCNPISGHATLYWYQQILGQGPKLLIQFQNNGVVDDSQLPKDRFSAERLKGVDSTLKIQPAKLEDSAVYLCASSPFRTPLDIEGGYTFGSGTRLTVV.

J is TRBJ1-1 and V is TRBV4-3, with 8 bases identical to TRBD1. CDR1 and CDR2 (germline): LGHNA, YSLEER. This CDR3 comprises 13 residues. The V and J ends lost 1 base and 6 bases, in that order; junction bases with no gene match: 1. In DNA form, the CDR3 reads TGCGCCAGCAGCCAAGCACAGGGGGCTGAAGCTTTCTTT. This codes for CASSQAQGAEAFF.